This T cell receptor beta chain was profiled in a study of T cell clones after liver transplantation. CDR1 and CDR2 from the germline V gene are MNHEY and SVGAGI. This CDR3 has 15 amino acids. V lost 5 bases and J 2 bases, leaving 16 bases between the germline ends. The protocol was immunoSEQ multiplex PCR, while the TCRdb copy is restricted to in-frame clones and leaves out a portion. The sample consists of more than 9,000 clones, roughly 80% of them appearing once. The sequenced sample was CD8+ T cells from blood, obtained at the 22-month timepoint. This sequence joins TRBV6-5 and TRBJ2-7; D is tentatively TRBD1 or TRBD2 (5 bases each). The origin of this receptor is a human patient who received a liver transplant. Some T cells may arise from the graft donor. The CDR3, as DNA: TGTGCCAGCAGTGGCTTGGGGGAAGCGGCCTACGAGCAGTACTTC. Amino acid sequence: CASSGLGEAAYEQYF.